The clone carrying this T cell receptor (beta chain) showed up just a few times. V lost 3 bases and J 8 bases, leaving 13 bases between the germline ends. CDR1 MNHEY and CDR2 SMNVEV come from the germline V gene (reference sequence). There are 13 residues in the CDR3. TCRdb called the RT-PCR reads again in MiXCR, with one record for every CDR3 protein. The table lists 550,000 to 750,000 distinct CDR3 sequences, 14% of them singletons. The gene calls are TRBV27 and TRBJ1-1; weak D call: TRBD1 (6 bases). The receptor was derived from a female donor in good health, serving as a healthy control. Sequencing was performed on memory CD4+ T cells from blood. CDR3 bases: TGTGCCAGCAGTTTGACAGGCCCTTTCGAAGCTTTCTTT. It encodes CASSLTGPFEAFF.